This T cell receptor beta chain was recovered during a study of cytomegalovirus exposure and HLA in healthy donors. Study findings and constraints: According to the study, 160 or so TCR beta chains were cytomegalovirus-associated. Within a later analysis, the majority of CMV-associated TCR beta chains appeared HLA-restricted.

The table lists this clone with a count of one. Its antigen is unknown. A multiplex PCR was run with 60 Vbeta primers and 13 Jbeta primers. Here immunoSEQ multiplex PCR was the method, and the copy in TCRdb shows in-frame clones only, minus some. The sample has hundreds of thousands of clones; around 73% are singletons. The CDR3 is made up of 16 amino acids. The V gene lost 8 bases and the J gene lost 4 bases, with 22 bases spanning the gap. Germline values: CDR1 MNHEY, CDR2 SMNVEV (reference sequence). V gene TRBV27 combines with J gene TRBJ2-3; D is possibly TRBD2 (5 bases). The sequence was collected from a male donor in good health and CMV-seronegative. The specimen was PBMCs. The CDR3 sequence is CASALWAEGSADTQYF. Written as DNA, the CDR3 is TGTGCCAGCGCTCTCTGGGCCGAGGGTTCAGCAGATACGCAGTATTTT.